This passage covers 8 T cell receptor beta chains from one sample sequenced in a study of tumor-infiltrating lymphocytes in primary liver carcinoma. For each extraction, RNA and DNA were obtained together from 20-30 mg of unsorted bulk tissue. cDNA specific to TCR beta was made from about 550 ng of total RNA, with a constant-region primer employed for priming. Amplification in three nested multiplex PCR rounds with slightly modified ARM-PCR gave rise to TCR beta libraries. Researchers ran the first two PCR rounds for roughly 10 cycles each with TRBV1-TRBV30 forward primers and a C-beta reverse primer. TCRdb re-analysed the multiplex PCR reads in MiXCR, keeping a single row per CDR3 protein. The sample records around 190,000 distinct CDR3 sequences, approximately 80% being singletons. The sample consisted of tumor tissue from primary liver carcinoma. Source of these receptors: a man aged 35 to 55 with primary liver carcinoma and hepatitis B virus infection.

In the case of this clonotype: This may be a read error, as it is one base from a much larger clone. This rearrangement joins TRBV7-9 to TRBJ1-2, with D perhaps matching TRBD1 (6 bases). Trimming took 5 bases from V and 5 from J, leaving 27 bases between them. This CDR3 has 18 residues. Germline V lookup: CDR1 SEHNR, CDR2 FQNEAQ (reference sequence). The CDR3 DNA follows: TGTGCCAGCAGCCGCGTTCAGGCTACAGGGATCGCTTCGTATGGCTACACCTTC. It translates to CASSRVQATGIASYGYTF.

In this sample, this clonotype turned up once. A much larger clone lies a single base off, so this may be a read error. The chain has TRBV5-6 and TRBJ2-7; D uncertain. This CDR3 contains 14 residues. Germline assignment: CDR1 SGHDT and CDR2 YYEEEE. V dropped 3 bases and J dropped 5 bases, with 15 bases sitting between them. As DNA, the CDR3 is TGTGCCAGCAGCTCAATCGTTGCCAGCAACGAGCAGTACTTC. The encoded protein is CASSSIVASNEQYF.

This clonotype has more than one count but fewer than ten. This chain uses TRBV7-9 with TRBJ2-5; D gene unclear. V lost 3 bases and J 4 bases, leaving 3 bases between the germline ends. CDR3 length: 11 amino acids. In germline, CDR1 is SEHNR, CDR2 FQNEAQ (reference sequence). The CDR3 protein is CASSLTETQYF. DNA for the CDR3: TGTGCCAGCAGCTTGACAGAGACCCAGTACTTC. The whole variable domain, filled in from reference TRBV7-9 and TRBJ2-5, reads DTGVSQNPRHKITKRGQNVTFRCDPISEHNRLYWYRQTLGQGPEFLTYFQNEAQLEKSRLLSDRFSAERPKGSFSTLEIQRTEQGDSAMYLCASSLTETQYFGPGTRLLVL.

At least ten counts were recorded for this clonotype. The chain joins TRBV14 to TRBJ1-4; no clear D gene. Germline assignment: CDR1 SGHDN and CDR2 FVKESK. The CDR3 length is 13 residues. The V end lost 7 bases, the J end lost 10 bases, and 16 bases lay between the germline ends. CDR3 region: CASTYSFEGKLFF. Here the CDR3 DNA reads TGTGCCAGCACCTACTCCTTCGAAGGAAAACTGTTTTTT.

Note on this clonotype: The junction does not match germline at one end; this may be a read error. The CDR3 region is CASSLQENYKQYF. The CDR3 DNA reads TGTGCCAGCAGTTTACAAGAGAACTACAAGCAGTACTTC. The chain employs TRBV28 and TRBJ2-7, with unresolved D. Germline CDR1 is MDHEN and CDR2 is SYDVKM. The CDR3 spans 13 residues.

Worth noting for this clonotype: At one end the junction does not follow the germline gene, possibly because of a read error. The chain combines TRBV6-2 or TRBV6-3 with TRBJ2-7, with 9 bases matching TRBD1. There are 15 residues in the CDR3. Germline values: CDR1 MNHEY, CDR2 SVGEGT. The CDR3 DNA is TGTGCCAGCAGGAGCTACCGGGACAGGGACTACGACCAGTACTTC. This translates into CASRSYRDRDYDQYF.

To note about this clonotype: This may arise from a read error, as a much more abundant clone is one base away. The V gene is TRBV5-1, the J gene TRBJ2-7; D remains ambiguous. Germline V gives CDR1 SGHRS, CDR2 YFSETQ. The CDR3 has 14 amino acids. The CDR3 coding sequence is TGCGCCTGCAGCTTGGGCCCCGGAAGCGACGAGCAGTACTTC. Its protein is CACSLGPGSDEQYF.

At least ten counts were recorded for this clonotype. This sequence joins TRBV7-9 and TRBJ2-7, with 11 positions matching TRBD1. Germline CDR1 SEHNR, CDR2 FQNEAQ (reference sequence). J lost 6 bases, V lost 5 bases, and 6 bases had no gene match. The CDR3 length is 14 residues. The CDR3 bases are TGTGCCAGCAGCACCAAGGGGACAGGGGGCGAGCAGTACTTC. Residues: CASSTKGTGGEQYF.